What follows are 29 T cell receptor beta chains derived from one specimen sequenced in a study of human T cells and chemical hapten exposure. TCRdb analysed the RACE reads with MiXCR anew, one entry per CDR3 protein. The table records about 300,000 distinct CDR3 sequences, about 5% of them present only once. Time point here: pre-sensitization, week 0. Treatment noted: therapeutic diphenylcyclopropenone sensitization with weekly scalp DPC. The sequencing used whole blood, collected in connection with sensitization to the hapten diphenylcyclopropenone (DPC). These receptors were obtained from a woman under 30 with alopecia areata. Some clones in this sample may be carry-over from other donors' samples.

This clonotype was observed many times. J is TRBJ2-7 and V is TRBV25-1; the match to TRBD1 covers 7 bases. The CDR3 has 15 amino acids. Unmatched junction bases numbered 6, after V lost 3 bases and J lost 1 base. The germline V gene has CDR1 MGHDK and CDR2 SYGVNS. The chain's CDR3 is CASSDANRGSYEQYF. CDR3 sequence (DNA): TGTGCCAGCAGTGATGCCAACAGGGGATCCTACGAGCAGTACTTC.

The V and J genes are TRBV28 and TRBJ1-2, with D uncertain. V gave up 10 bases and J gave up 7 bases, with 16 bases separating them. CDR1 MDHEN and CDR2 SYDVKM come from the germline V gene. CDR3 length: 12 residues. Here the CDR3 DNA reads TGTGCCATCCCCCGAGAAGGATCTGGCTACACCTTC. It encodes CAIPREGSGYTF.

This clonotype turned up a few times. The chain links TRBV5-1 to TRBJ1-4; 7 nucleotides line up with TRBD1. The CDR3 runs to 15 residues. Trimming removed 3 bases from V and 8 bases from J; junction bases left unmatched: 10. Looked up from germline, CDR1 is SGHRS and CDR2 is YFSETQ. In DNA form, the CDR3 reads TGCGCCAGCAGCTCGACAGGGATGGGCTGGGAAAAACTGTTTTTT. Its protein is CASSSTGMGWEKLFF.

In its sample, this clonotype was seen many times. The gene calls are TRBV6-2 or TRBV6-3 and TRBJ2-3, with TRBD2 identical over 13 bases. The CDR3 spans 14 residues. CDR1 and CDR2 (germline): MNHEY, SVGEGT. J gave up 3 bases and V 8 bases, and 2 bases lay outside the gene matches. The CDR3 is CASRTSGGTDTQYF. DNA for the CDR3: TGTGCCAGCCGGACTAGCGGGGGAACAGATACGCAGTATTTT.

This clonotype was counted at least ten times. The CDR3 here is CASSSNGGWSYTF. CDR3 nucleotide sequence: TGTGCCAGCAGTTCCAACGGAGGATGGAGCTACACCTTC. The chain combines TRBV6-6 with TRBJ1-2; D not resolved. V was trimmed by 4 bases and J by 9 bases, leaving 15 bases between them. The CDR3 has 13 residues. Germline V gene sequence: CDR1 MNHNY, CDR2 SVGAGI (reference sequence).

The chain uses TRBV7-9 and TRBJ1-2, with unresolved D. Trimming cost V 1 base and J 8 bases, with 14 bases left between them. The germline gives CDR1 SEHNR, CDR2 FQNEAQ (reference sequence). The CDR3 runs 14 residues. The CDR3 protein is CASSLESSSVGYTF. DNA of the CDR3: TGTGCCAGCAGCTTAGAGTCTTCATCCGTCGGCTACACCTTC. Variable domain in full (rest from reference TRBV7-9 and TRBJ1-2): DTGVSQNPRHKITKRGQNVTFRCDPISEHNRLYWYRQTLGQGPEFLTYFQNEAQLEKSRLLSDRFSAERPKGSFSTLEIQRTEQGDSAMYLCASSLESSSVGYTFGSGTRLTVV.

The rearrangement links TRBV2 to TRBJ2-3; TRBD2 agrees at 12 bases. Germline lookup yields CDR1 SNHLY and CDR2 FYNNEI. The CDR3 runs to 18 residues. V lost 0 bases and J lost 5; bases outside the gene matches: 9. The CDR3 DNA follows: TGTGCCAGCAGTGAAGCGGCTAGCGGGGGGGCCGAGGGAGATACGCAGTATTTT. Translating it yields CASSEAASGGAEGDTQYF.

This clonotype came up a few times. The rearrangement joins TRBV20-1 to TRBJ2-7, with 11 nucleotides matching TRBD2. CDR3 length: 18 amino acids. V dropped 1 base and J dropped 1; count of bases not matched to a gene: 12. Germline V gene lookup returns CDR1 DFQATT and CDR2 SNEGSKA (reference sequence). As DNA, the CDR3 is TGCAGTGCTAGAGTCTTGGCTAGCGGGGGGTCATATTCCTACGAGCAGTACTTC. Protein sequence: CSARVLASGGSYSYEQYF.

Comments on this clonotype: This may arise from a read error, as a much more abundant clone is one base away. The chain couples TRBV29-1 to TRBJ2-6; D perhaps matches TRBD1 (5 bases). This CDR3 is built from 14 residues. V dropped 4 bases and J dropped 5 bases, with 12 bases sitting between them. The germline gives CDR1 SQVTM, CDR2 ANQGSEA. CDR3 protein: CSVVSGPRANVLTF. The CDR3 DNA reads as TGCAGCGTTGTCTCAGGGCCTAGGGCCAACGTCCTGACTTTC.

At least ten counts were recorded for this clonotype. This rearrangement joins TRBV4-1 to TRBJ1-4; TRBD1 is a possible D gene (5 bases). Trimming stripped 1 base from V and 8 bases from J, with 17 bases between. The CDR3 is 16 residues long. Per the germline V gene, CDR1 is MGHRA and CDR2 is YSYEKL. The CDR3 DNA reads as TGCGCCAGCAGCCAAGTCGGAGGTCAGGGTGGAGAAAAACTGTTTTTT. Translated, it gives CASSQVGGQGGEKLFF.

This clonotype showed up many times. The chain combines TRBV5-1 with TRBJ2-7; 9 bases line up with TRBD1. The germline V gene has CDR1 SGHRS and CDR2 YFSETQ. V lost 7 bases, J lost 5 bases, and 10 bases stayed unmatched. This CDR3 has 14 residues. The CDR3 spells CASFPGTGHHEQYF. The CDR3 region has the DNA TGCGCCAGCTTCCCCGGGACAGGGCACCACGAGCAGTACTTC.

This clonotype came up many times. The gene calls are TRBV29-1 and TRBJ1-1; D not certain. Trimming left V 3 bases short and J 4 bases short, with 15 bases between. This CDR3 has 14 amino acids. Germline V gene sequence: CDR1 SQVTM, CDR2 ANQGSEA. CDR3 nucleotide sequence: TGCAGCGTTGATTTGTGGGTTCCGGCCACTGAAGCTTTCTTT. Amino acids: CSVDLWVPATEAFF. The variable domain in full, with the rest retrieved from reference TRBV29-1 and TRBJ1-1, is SAVISQKPSRDICQRGTSLTIQCQVDSQVTMMFWYRQQPGQSLTLIATANQGSEATYESGFVIDKFPISRPNLTFSTLTVSNMSPEDSSIYLCSVDLWVPATEAFFGQGTRLTVV.

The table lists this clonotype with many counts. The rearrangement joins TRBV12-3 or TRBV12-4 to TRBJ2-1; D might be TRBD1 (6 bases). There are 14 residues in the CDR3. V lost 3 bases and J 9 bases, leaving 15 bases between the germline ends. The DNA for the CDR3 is TGTGCCAGCAGTTTTAGTCCAGGGGTACTTGAGCAGTTCTTC. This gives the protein CASSFSPGVLEQFF.

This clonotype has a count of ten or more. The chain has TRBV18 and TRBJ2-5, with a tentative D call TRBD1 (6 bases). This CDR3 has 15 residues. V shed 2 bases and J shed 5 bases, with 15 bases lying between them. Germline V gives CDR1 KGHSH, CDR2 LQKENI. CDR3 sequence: CASSPATSQGETQYF. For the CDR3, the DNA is TGTGCCAGCTCACCAGCTACATCCCAGGGGGAGACCCAGTACTTC. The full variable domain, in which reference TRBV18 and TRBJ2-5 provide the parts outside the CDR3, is NAGVMQNPRHLVRRRGQEARLRCSPMKGHSHVYWYRQLPEEGLKFMVYLQKENIIDESGMPKERFSAEFPKEGPSILRIQQVVRGDSAAYFCASSPATSQGETQYFGPGTRLLVL.

The CDR3 reads CASSLPGGHNSPLHF. In DNA, the CDR3 is TGTGCCAGCAGTTTACCGGGGGGACATAATTCACCCCTCCACTTT. This rearrangement joins TRBV28 to TRBJ1-6; the D gene is possibly TRBD1 (5 bases). V dropped 2 bases and J dropped 5 bases, with 10 bases sitting between them. The CDR3 sequence is 15 residues long. Germline CDR1 reads MDHEN; CDR2 reads SYDVKM.

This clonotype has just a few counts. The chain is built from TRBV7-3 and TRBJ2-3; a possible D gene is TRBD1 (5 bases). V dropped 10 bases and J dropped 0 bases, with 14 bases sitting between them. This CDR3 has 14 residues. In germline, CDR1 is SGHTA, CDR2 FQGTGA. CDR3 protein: CATSDGHSTDTQYF. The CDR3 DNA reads TGTGCCACCTCGGACGGACATAGCACAGATACGCAGTATTTT.

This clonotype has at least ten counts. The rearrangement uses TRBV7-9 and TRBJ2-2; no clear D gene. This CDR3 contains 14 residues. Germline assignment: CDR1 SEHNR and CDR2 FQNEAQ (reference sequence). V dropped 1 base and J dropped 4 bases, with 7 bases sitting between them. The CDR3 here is CASSLDSSTGELFF. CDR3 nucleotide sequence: TGTGCCAGCAGCTTAGACAGCAGCACCGGGGAGCTGTTTTTT.

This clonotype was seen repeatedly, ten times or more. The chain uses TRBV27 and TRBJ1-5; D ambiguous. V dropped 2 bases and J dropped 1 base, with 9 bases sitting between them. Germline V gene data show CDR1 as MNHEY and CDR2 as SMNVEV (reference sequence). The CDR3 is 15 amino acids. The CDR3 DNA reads TGTGCCAGCAGTTTAGGGCTGGGCAGCAATCAGCCCCAGCATTTT. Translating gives CASSLGLGSNQPQHF.

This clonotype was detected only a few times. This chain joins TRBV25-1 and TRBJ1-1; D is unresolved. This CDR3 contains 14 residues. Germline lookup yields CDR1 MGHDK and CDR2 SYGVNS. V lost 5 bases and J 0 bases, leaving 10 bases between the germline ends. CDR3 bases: TGTGCCAGCAGTCTGTGGGGTTTGAACACTGAAGCTTTCTTT. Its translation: CASSLWGLNTEAFF.

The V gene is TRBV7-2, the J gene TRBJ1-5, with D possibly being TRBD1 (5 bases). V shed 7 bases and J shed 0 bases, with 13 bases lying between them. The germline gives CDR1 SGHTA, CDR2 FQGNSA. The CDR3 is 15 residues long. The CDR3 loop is CASTQGENSNQPQHF. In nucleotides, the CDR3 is TGTGCCAGCACCCAAGGGGAAAATAGCAATCAGCCCCAGCATTTT.

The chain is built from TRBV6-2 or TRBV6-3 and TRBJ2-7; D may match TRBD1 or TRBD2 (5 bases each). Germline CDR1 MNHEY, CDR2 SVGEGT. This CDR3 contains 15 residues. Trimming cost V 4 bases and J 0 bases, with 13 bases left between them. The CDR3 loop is CASSSPGRYSYEQYF. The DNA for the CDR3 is TGTGCCAGCAGTTCCCCGGGACGGTACTCCTACGAGCAGTACTTC.

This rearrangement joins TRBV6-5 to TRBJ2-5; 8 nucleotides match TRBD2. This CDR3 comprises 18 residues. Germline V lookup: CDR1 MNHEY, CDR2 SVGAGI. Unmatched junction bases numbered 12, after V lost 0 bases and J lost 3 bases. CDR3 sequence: CASSYSRYRGGSKETQYF. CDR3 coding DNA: TGTGCCAGCAGTTACTCGAGGTACCGGGGGGGCTCGAAAGAGACCCAGTACTTC.

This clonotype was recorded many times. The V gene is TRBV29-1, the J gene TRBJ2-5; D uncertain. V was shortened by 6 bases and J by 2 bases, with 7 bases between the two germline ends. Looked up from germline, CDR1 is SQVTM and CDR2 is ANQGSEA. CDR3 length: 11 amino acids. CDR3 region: CSVQTQETQYF. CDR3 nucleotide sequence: TGCAGCGTCCAGACACAAGAGACCCAGTACTTC. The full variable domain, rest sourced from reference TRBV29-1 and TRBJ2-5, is SAVISQKPSRDICQRGTSLTIQCQVDSQVTMMFWYRQQPGQSLTLIATANQGSEATYESGFVIDKFPISRPNLTFSTLTVSNMSPEDSSIYLCSVQTQETQYFGPGTRLLVL.

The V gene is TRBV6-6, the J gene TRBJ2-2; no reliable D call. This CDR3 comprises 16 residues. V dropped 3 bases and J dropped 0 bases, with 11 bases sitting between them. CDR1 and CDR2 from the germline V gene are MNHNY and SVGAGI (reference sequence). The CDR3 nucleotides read TGTGCCAGCAGTTATCCACATGGTTCGAACACCGGGGAGCTGTTTTTT. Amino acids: CASSYPHGSNTGELFF.

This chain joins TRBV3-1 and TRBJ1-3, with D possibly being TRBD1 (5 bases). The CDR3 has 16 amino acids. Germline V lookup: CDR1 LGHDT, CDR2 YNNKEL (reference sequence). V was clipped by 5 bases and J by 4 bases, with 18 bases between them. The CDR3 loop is CASSSWGEGAGNTIYF. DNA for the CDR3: TGTGCCAGCAGCTCCTGGGGGGAGGGTGCCGGAAACACCATATATTTT.

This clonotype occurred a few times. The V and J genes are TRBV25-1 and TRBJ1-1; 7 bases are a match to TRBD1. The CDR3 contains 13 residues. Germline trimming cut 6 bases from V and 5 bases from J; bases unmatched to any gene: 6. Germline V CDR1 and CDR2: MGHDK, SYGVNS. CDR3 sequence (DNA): TGTGCCAGCAGCCCACCGACAGGGACTGAAGCTTTCTTT. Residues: CASSPPTGTEAFF.

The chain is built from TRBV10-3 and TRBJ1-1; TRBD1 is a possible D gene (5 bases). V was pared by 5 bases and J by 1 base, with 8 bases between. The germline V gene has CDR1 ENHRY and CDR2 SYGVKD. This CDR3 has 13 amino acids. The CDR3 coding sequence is TGTGCCATCAGTCAGACAGAGAACACTGAAGCTTTCTTT. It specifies CAISQTENTEAFF.

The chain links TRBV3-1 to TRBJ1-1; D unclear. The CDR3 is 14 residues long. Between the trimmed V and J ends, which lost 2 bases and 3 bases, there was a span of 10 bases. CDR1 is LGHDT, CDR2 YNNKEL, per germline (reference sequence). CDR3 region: CASSQLGRDTEAFF. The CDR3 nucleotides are TGTGCCAGCAGCCAATTAGGACGGGACACTGAAGCTTTCTTT. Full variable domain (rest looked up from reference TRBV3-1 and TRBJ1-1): DTAVSQTPKYLVTQMGNDKSIKCEQNLGHDTMYWYKQDSKKFLKIMFSYNNKELIINETVPNRFSPKSPDKAHLNLHINSLELGDSAVYFCASSQLGRDTEAFFGQGTRLTVV.

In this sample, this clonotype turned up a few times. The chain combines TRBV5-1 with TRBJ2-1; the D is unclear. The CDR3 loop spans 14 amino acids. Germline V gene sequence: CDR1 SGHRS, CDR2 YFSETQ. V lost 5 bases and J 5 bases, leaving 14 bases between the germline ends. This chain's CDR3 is CASSFMGSHNEQFF. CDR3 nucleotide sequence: TGCGCCAGCAGTTTTATGGGCAGCCACAATGAGCAGTTCTTC.